A single sample gave rise to the 18 T cell receptor beta chains below, sequenced in a study of blood T cells in healthy people across ages. Using a J-beta primer mix together with a sample-barcoded 5' primer, a second PCR was run for roughly 6 to 12 cycles. TCRdb ran MiXCR on the 5' RACE reads and lists one entry per CDR3 protein. The sample yields about 810,000 distinct CDR3 sequences, around 36% seen once. Sequences were obtained from blood. All receptors come from a man aged 18 to 30 in good health.

This clonotype was observed a few times. The chain is built from TRBV12-3 or TRBV12-4 and TRBJ1-5; D may be TRBD1 (5 bases). The V and J ends lost 6 bases and 3 bases respectively, with 9 bases between them. The CDR3 is 13 residues long. CDR3 DNA sequence: TGTGCCAGCAGCCCCGGACACAATCAGCCCCAGCATTTT. The encoded protein is CASSPGHNQPQHF.

This chain joins TRBV4-2 and TRBJ2-5; 10 bases match TRBD2. The J segment lost 2 bases and the V segment lost 1 base, leaving 1 base of the junction unmatched. The CDR3 contains 15 residues. The germline V gene has CDR1 LGHNA and CDR2 YNFKEQ. The CDR3 protein is CASSQVSGGQETQYF. In DNA form, the CDR3 reads TGTGCCAGCAGCCAAGTTAGCGGGGGGCAAGAGACCCAGTACTTC.

The CDR3 is CASSYARPYTYEQYF. For the CDR3, the DNA is TGTGCCAGCAGTTACGCCCGGCCATACACTTACGAGCAGTACTTC. The chain links TRBV6-2 or TRBV6-3 to TRBJ2-7; D gene uncertain. The CDR3 contains 15 residues. CDR1 is MNHEY and CDR2 is SVGEGT in the germline V gene. Trimming took off 2 bases at V and 4 bases at J, with 15 bases between the two ends.

On this clonotype itself: This clone may be a read error of a much larger clone one base away. The chain couples TRBV12-3 or TRBV12-4 to TRBJ2-5, with 7 bases aligning to TRBD1. The J call may be mistaken, given a closer DNA end match to TRBJ2-1. The CDR3 has 15 amino acids. The CDR3 here is CASSPDRARIETQFF. The DNA for the CDR3 is TGTGCCAGCAGTCCAGACAGGGCCAGAATAGAGACCCAGTTCTTC.

This clonotype has only a few counts. The chain uses TRBV4-2 and TRBJ1-2; D uncertain. The V gene's germline CDR1 is LGHNA and CDR2 YNFKEQ. This CDR3 has 16 amino acids. V was clipped by 1 base and J by 0 bases, with 12 bases between them. The CDR3 is CASSQGNSGTNYGYTF. CDR3 coding DNA: TGTGCCAGCAGCCAAGGGAACTCGGGAACTAACTATGGCTACACCTTC.

This clonotype has at least ten counts. This chain links TRBV12-3 or TRBV12-4 with TRBJ2-1, with D perhaps matching TRBD1 (6 bases). This CDR3 is built from 14 residues. Trimming took 6 bases from V and 4 from J, leaving 13 bases between them. This chain's CDR3 is CASSHRDIYNEQFF. The CDR3 DNA reads TGTGCCAGCAGCCACCGGGACATATACAATGAGCAGTTCTTC.

In the case of this clonotype: The junction differs from germline at one of its ends, possibly a read error. The chain carries TRBV12-3 or TRBV12-4 and TRBJ2-3, with 8 bases matching TRBD1. This CDR3 is built from 15 residues. The CDR3 reads CASSGTGLRTDAQYF. DNA of the CDR3: TGCGCCAGCAGTGGGACAGGATTGCGCACAGATGCGCAGTATTTT.

The genes are TRBV5-4 and TRBJ1-2, with 9 bases identical to TRBD1. J was trimmed by 4 bases and V by 5 bases; bases with no gene match: 9. The germline gives CDR1 SGHNT, CDR2 YYREEE (reference sequence). CDR3 length equals 15 residues. The CDR3 reads CASREGQGARYGYTF. CDR3 DNA: TGTGCCAGCAGAGAGGGACAGGGCGCTCGCTATGGCTACACCTTC.

The sample holds a few counts of this clonotype. This chain joins TRBV28 and TRBJ2-1; 9 nucleotides agree with TRBD1. Trimming took 8 bases from V and 8 from J; bases not matched to a gene: 10. The CDR3 is made up of 14 amino acids. Germline assignment: CDR1 MDHEN and CDR2 SYDVKM. This CDR3 reads CASGGQGKRHEQFF. CDR3 nucleotide sequence: TGTGCCAGCGGGGGACAGGGCAAACGGCATGAGCAGTTCTTC.

This clonotype has a single count. The chain's CDR3 is CAARTGTYGYTF. CDR3 coding DNA: TGTGCCGCACGGACAGGCACCTATGGCTACACCTTC. The chain has TRBV12-3 or TRBV12-4 and TRBJ1-2; 7 bases match TRBD1. Losses at the gene ends were 11 bases for V and 4 bases for J; bases not matched to a gene: 7. The CDR3 spans 12 residues.

The chain joins TRBV9 to TRBJ2-3; possible D gene TRBD2, 7 bases. This CDR3 has 16 amino acids. In germline, CDR1 is SGDLS, CDR2 YYNGEE. The ends were cut back, 3 bases at V and 0 bases at J, with 14 bases in the middle. CDR3 loop: CASSGGGRKSTDTQYF. CDR3 DNA sequence: TGTGCCAGCAGCGGCGGGGGCCGGAAAAGCACAGATACGCAGTATTTT.

This clonotype has a count of ten or more. This sequence joins TRBV4-3 and TRBJ2-1; D is undetermined. This CDR3 comprises 14 residues. Trimming removed 3 bases at V and 0 bases at J, with 6 bases between. CDR1 and CDR2 (germline): LGHNA, YSLEER. The CDR3 loop is CASSHPTSYNEQFF. CDR3 in DNA: TGCGCCAGCAGCCATCCGACCTCCTACAATGAGCAGTTCTTC.

The V and J genes are TRBV6-2 or TRBV6-3 and TRBJ2-3; no clear D gene. V was clipped by 0 bases and J by 4 bases, with 8 bases between them. The CDR3 contains 14 residues. Germline CDR1 MNHEY, CDR2 SVGEGT. CDR3 sequence reads: CASSYSVSADTQYF. CDR3 nucleotide sequence: TGTGCCAGCAGTTACTCGGTATCTGCAGATACGCAGTATTTT.

V usage is TRBV7-6 and J usage is TRBJ2-7, with 9 bases matching TRBD1. The CDR3 sequence is 15 residues long. The germline CDR1 and CDR2 sequences are SGHVS and FNYEAQ. Trimming removed 1 base from V and 2 bases from J; junction bases left unmatched: 3. The DNA for the CDR3 is TGTGCCAGCAGCTTAGGGGGACAGGGCCCCTACGAGCAGTACTTC. Encoded protein: CASSLGGQGPYEQYF.

The genes are TRBV7-2 and TRBJ2-1, with 8 bases lining up with TRBD1. The germline CDR1 and CDR2 sequences are SGHTA and FQGNSA. V was clipped by 5 bases and J by 13 bases; unmatched bases: 13. The CDR3 sequence is 14 residues long. The chain's CDR3 is CASSKYGTGETQFF. The CDR3 nucleotides read TGTGCCAGCAGCAAATACGGGACAGGAGAGACCCAGTTCTTC.

This clonotype was observed a handful of times. The CDR3 DNA is TGTGCCTGGAGTGTAATCCAGACAGTGGGTGAAAAACTGTTTTTT. Its protein product is CAWSVIQTVGEKLFF. This chain joins TRBV30 and TRBJ1-4; perhaps TRBD1 as D (5 bases). The V end lost 0 bases, the J end lost 7 bases, and 15 bases lay between the germline ends. The CDR3 runs to 15 residues. CDR1 and CDR2 (germline): GTSNPN, SVGIG (reference sequence).

This clonotype was recorded a few times. This chain connects TRBV7-9 to TRBJ1-5, with a tentative D call TRBD1 (6 bases). Germline lookup yields CDR1 SEHNR and CDR2 FQNEAQ (reference sequence). The CDR3 is 15 residues long. The V end was cut by 5 bases, the J end by 6 bases, with 17 bases between. The CDR3 region is CASSPSTGYGQPQHF. Here the CDR3 DNA reads TGTGCCAGCAGCCCCTCGACAGGTTACGGTCAGCCCCAGCATTTT.

The chain is built from TRBV29-1 and TRBJ1-1; D may be TRBD1 (6 bases). Germline V gene lookup returns CDR1 SQVTM and CDR2 ANQGSEA. This CDR3 comprises 13 residues. V lost 4 bases to trimming and J lost 2 bases, with 11 bases between them. CDR3 sequence: CSVGWGANTEAFF. Written as DNA, the CDR3 is TGCAGCGTTGGATGGGGGGCCAACACTGAAGCTTTCTTT.